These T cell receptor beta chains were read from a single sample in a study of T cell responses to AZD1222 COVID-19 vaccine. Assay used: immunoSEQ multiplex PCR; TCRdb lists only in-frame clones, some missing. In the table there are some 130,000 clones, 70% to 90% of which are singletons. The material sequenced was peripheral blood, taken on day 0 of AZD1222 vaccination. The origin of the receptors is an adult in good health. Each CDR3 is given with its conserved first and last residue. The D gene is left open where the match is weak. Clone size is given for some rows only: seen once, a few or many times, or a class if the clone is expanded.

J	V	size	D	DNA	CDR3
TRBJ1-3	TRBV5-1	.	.	TGCGCCAGCAGCCTCAAAGAGGGAGGAGATGGAAACACCATATATTTT	CASSLKEGGDGNTIYF
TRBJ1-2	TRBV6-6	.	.	TGTGCCAGCAGTCACCGAGGAGGGTCAGGAGGACTTTATGGCTACACCTTC	CASSHRGGSGGLYGYTF
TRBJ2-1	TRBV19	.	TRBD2	TGTGCCAGTGCTGGGGCTAGCGGTGGCTTATTTACGCAGTTCTTC	CASAGASGGLFTQFF
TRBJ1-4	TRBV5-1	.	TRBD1	TGCGCCAGCAGCCATAACCTAGCGGGACAGCCTAATGAAAAACTGTTTTTT	CASSHNLAGQPNEKLFF
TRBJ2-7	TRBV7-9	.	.	TGTGCCAGCAGCTTAGCCGGGACATGGGCCAACGAGCAGTACTTC	CASSLAGTWANEQYF
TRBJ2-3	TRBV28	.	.	TGTGCCAGCAGTCCCACCAGTCAAACTAGCACAGATACGCAGTATTTT	CASSPTSQTSTDTQYF
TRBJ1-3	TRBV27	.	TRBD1	TGTGCCCCCAAGGGGGGACAGGGGGCATCATCTGGAAACACCATATATTTT	CAPKGGQGASSGNTIYF
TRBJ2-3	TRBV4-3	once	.	TGCGCCAGCAGCCAAGATCCCCAGGGTACGAGCACAGATACGCAGTATTTT	CASSQDPQGTSTDTQYF
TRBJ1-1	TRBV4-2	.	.	TGTGCCAGCAGCCAAGAACCCCCGGGAAGGGGAACTGAAGCTTTCTTT	CASSQEPPGRGTEAFF
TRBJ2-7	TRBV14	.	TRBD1	TGTGCCAGCAGCCAAGACCCAGACAGGGAGTACGAGCAGTACTTC	CASSQDPDREYEQYF
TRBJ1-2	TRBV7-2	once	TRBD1	TGTGCCAGCAGCTTAGGAAAGACAGGGGCGGTAAACTATGGCTACACCTTC	CASSLGKTGAVNYGYTF
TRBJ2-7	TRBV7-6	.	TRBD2	TGTGCCAGCAGCCTGGGAGCGGGAGGGGTCTACGAGCAGTACTTC	CASSLGAGGVYEQYF
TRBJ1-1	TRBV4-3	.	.	TGCGCCAGCAGCCAAGGCGTTAGTGGTAGCACTGAAGCTTTCTTT	CASSQGVSGSTEAFF
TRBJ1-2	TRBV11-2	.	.	TGTGCCAGCAGCTTAGATATCGGGGTGAATGGCTACACCTTC	CASSLDIGVNGYTF
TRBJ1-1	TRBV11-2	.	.	TGTGCCAGCAGCCCAAGATTGGTCACTGAAGCTTTCTTT	CASSPRLVTEAFF
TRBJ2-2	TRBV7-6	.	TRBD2	TGTGCCAGCAGCCACGGACTAGCGGACAACACCGGGGAGCTGTTTTTT	CASSHGLADNTGELFF
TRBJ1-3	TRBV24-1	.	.	TGTGCCACCAGTGACCCGGGCAGGGGAAACACCATATATTTT	CATSDPGRGNTIYF
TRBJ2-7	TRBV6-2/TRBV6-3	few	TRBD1	TGTGCCAGCAGTTCGACAGGGCCATACTACGAGCAGTACTTC	CASSSTGPYYEQYF
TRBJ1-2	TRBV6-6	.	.	TGTGCCAGCTCTCGGGACATCCACACCTTC	CASSRDIHTF
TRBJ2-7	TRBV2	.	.	TGTGCCAGCAGGGACCTGGTGGGAACCCCCTACGAGCAGTACTTC	CASRDLVGTPYEQYF
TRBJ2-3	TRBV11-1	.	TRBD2	TGTGCCAGCAGCCTTTCAGCGGGGTCGGGGCAGTATTTT	CASSLSAGSGQYF
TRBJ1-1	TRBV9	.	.	TGTGCCAGCAGCGTAGGAACAGGAATGAACACTGAAGCTTTCTTT	CASSVGTGMNTEAFF
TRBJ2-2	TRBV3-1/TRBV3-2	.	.	TGTGCCAGCAGCCAGCTAGGAAAACAACTAAGAGTACGACGGACCGGGGAGCTGTTTTTT	CASSQLGKQLRVRRTGELFF
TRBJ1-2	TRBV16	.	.	TGTGCCAGCAACGTGGGGTCACCCAACTATGGCTACACCTTC	CASNVGSPNYGYTF
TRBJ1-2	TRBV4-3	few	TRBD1	TGCGCCAGCAGCCCCTTACATGGACAGGGCGTCAATGGCTACACCTTC	CASSPLHGQGVNGYTF
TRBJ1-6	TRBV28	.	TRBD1	TGTGCCAGCCTGGGGACAGGGAATTCACCCCTCCACTTT	CASLGTGNSPLHF
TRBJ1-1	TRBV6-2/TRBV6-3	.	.	TGTGCCAGCAGCCCAACAGGGTCAAAGGGGGCTGAAGCTTTCTTT	CASSPTGSKGAEAFF
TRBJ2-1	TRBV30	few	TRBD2	TGTGCCTGGAGGGGGGGGACTAGCGGGAGCCAGCAGTTCTTC	CAWRGGTSGSQQFF
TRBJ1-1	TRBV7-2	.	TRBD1	TGTGCCAGCAGCTTAGCGCGCACAGGGGGGTGGACTGAAGCTTTCTTT	CASSLARTGGWTEAFF
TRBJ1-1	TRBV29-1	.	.	TGCAGCGTTGAATCTCTGGGAGCTTTCTTT	CSVESLGAFF
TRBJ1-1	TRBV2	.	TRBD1	TGTGCCAGCAGACCGCGACAGGGGGCGGCTTTCTTT	CASRPRQGAAFF
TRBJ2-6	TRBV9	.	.	TGTGCCAGCAGCGCGACCCTCTCTGGGGCCAACGTCCTGACTTTC	CASSATLSGANVLTF
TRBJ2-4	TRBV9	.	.	TGTGCCAGCAGCGTAGGAGCAGGGGGGGCGAAAAACATTCAGTACTTC	CASSVGAGGAKNIQYF